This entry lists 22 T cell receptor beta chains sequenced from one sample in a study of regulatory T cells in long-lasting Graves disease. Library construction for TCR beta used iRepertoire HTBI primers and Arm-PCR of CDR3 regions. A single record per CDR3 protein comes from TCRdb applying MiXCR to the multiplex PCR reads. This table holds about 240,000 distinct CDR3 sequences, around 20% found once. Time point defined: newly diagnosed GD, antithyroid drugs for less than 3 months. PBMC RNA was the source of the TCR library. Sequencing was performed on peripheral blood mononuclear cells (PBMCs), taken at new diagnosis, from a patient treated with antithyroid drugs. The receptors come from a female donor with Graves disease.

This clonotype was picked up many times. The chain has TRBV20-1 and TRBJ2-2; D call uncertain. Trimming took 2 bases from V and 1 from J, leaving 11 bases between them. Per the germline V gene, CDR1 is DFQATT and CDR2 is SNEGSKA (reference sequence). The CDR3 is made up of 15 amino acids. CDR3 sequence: CSARPQVLNTGELFF. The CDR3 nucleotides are TGCAGTGCTAGACCTCAGGTGCTGAACACCGGGGAGCTGTTTTTT.

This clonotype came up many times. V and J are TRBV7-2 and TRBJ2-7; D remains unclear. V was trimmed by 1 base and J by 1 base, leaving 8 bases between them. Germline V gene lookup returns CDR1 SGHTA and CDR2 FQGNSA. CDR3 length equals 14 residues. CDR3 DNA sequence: TGTGCCAGCAGCTTAGTGGCCGCTTCCTACGAGCAGTACTTC. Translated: CASSLVAASYEQYF.

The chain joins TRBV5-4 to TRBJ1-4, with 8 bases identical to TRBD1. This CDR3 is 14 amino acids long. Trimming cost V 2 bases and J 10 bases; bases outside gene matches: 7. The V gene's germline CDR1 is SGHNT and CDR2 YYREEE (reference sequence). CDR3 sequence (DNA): TGTGCCAGCAGCTTCAGGACAGGGACCGGAAAACTGTTTTTT. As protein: CASSFRTGTGKLFF.

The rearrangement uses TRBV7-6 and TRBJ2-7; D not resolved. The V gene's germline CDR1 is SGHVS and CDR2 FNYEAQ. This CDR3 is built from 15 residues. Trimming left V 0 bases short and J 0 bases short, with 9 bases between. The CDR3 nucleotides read TGTGCCAGCAGCTTAGCCCCGGATAGCTCCTACGAGCAGTACTTC. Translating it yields CASSLAPDSSYEQYF.

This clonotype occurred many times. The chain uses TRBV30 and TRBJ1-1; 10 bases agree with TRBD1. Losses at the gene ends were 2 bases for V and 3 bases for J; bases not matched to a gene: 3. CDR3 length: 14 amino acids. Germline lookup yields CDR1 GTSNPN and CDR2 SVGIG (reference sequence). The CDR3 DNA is TGTGCCTGGAGTCCAGGGACAGGGGACACTGAAGCTTTCTTT. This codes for CAWSPGTGDTEAFF.

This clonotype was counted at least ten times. CDR3 residues: CASSSSTDAEQYF. The CDR3, as DNA: TGTGCCAGCAGCTCATCCACCGACGCAGAGCAGTACTTC. The V call is TRBV7-9, the J call TRBJ2-7; D remains unclear. V lost 4 bases and J lost 7, with 14 bases in between. The CDR3 extends over 13 amino acids. Germline lookup yields CDR1 SEHNR and CDR2 FQNEAQ (reference sequence).

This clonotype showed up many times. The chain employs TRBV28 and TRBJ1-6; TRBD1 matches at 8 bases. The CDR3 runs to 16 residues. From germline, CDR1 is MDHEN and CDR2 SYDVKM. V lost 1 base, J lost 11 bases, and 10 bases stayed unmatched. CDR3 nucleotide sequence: TGTGCCAGCAGTTTATCCACCGGGACAGGAACAACACCCCTCCACTTT. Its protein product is CASSLSTGTGTTPLHF. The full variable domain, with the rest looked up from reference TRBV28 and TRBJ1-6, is DVKVTQSSRYLVKRTGEKVFLECVQDMDHENMFWYRQDPGLGLRLIYFSYDVKMKEKGDIPEGYSVSREKKERFSLILESASTNQTSMYLCASSLSTGTGTTPLHFGNGTRLTVT.

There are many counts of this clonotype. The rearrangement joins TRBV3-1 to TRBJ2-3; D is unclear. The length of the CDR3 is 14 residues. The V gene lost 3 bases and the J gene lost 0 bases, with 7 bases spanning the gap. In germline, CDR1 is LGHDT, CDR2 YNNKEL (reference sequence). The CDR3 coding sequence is TGTGCCAGCAGCCAGGATCCTAGCACAGATACGCAGTATTTT. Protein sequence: CASSQDPSTDTQYF.

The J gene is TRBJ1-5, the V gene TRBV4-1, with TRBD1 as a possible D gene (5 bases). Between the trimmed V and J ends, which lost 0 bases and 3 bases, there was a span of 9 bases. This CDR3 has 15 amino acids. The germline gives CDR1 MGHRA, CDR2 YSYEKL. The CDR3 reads CASSQEGQANQPQHF. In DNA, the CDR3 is TGCGCCAGCAGCCAAGAGGGGCAGGCCAATCAGCCCCAGCATTTT.

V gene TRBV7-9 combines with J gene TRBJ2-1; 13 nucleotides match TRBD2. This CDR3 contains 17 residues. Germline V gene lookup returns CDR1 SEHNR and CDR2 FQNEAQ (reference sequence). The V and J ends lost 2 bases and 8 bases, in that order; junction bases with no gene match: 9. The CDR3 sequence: CASSLSRTSGGAYEQFF. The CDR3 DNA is TGTGCCAGCAGCTTATCGCGCACTAGCGGGGGGGCATATGAGCAGTTCTTC.

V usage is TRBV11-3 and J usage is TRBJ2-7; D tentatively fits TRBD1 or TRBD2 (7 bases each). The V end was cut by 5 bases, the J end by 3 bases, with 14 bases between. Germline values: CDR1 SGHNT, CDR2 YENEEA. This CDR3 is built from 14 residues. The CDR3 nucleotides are TGTGCCAGCAGCCAGGGGGGGGATGGCTACGAGCAGTACTTC. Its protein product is CASSQGGDGYEQYF.

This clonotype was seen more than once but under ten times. CDR3 nucleotide sequence: TGTGCCAGCAGCCCCCGGACAGGGTTAAACACCATATATTTT. Translated, it gives CASSPRTGLNTIYF. This chain uses TRBV9 with TRBJ1-3; 8 bases fit TRBD1. The germline V gene has CDR1 SGDLS and CDR2 YYNGEE. With V trimmed by 4 bases and J by 6 bases, 6 bases remained unmatched. CDR3 size: 14 residues.

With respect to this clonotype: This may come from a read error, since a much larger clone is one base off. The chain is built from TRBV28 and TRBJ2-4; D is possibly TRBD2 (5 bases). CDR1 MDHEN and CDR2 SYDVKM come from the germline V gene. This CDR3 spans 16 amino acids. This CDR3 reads CASSFPGIVARNIQYF. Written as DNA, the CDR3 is TGTGCCAGCAGTTTTCCGGGGATAGTCGCCAGAAACATTCAGTACTTC.

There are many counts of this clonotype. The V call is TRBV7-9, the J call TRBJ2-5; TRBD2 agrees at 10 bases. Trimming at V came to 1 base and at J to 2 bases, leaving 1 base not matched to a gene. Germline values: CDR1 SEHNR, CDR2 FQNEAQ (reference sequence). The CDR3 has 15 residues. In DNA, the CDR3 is TGTGCCAGCAGCTTAGGGACTAGCGGACAAGAGACCCAGTACTTC. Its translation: CASSLGTSGQETQYF.

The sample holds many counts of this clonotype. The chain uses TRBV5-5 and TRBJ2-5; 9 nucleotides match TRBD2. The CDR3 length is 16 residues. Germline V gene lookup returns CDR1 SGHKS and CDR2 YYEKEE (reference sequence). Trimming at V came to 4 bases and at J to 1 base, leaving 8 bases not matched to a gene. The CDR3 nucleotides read TGTGCCAGCAGCCTGATCGGGACTAGCCCCCAAGAGACCCAGTACTTC. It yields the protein CASSLIGTSPQETQYF.

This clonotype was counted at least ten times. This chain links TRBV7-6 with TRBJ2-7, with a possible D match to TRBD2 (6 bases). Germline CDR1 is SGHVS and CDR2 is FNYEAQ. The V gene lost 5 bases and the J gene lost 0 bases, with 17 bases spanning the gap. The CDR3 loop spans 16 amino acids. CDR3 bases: TGTGCCAGCAGCCCAACTACGGGTAGCGGCTCCTACGAGCAGTACTTC. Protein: CASSPTTGSGSYEQYF. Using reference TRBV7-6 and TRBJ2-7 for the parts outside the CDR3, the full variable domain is GAGVSQSPRYKVTKRGQDVALRCDPISGHVSLYWYRQALGQGPEFLTYFNYEAQQDKSGLPNDRFSAERPEGSISTLTIQRTEQRDSAMYRCASSPTTGSGSYEQYFGPGTRLTVT.

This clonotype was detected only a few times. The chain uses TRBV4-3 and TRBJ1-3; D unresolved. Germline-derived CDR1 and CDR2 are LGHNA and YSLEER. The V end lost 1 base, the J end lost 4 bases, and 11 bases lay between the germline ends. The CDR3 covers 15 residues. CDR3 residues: CASSQVRGLGNTIYF. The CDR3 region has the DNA TGCGCCAGCAGCCAAGTGCGGGGTCTCGGAAACACCATATATTTT.

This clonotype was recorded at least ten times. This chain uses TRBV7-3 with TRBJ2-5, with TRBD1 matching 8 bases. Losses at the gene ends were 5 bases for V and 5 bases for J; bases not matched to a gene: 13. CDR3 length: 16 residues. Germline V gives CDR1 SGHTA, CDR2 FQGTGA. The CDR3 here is CASSPQGAGSWETQYF. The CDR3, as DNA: TGTGCCAGCAGCCCTCAGGGGGCGGGGAGTTGGGAGACCCAGTACTTC.

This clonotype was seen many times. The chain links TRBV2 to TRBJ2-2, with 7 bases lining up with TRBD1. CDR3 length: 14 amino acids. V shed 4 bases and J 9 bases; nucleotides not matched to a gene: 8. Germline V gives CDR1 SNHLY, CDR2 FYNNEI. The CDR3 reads CASSGTGLGRELFF. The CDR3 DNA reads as TGTGCCAGCAGTGGGACAGGCCTTGGCCGGGAGCTGTTTTTT. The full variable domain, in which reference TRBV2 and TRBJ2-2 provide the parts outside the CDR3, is EPEVTQTPSHQVTQMGQEVILRCVPISNHLYFYWYRQILGQKVEFLVSFYNNEISEKSEIFDDQFSVERPDGSNFTLKIRSTKLEDSAMYFCASSGTGLGRELFFGEGSRLTVL.

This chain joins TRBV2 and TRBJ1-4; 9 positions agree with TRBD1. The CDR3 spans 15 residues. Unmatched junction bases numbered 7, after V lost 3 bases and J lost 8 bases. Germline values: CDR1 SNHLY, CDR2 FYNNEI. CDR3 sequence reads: CASSDTGGGGEKLFF. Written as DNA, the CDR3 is TGTGCCAGCAGTGACACAGGGGGCGGGGGCGAAAAACTGTTTTTT.

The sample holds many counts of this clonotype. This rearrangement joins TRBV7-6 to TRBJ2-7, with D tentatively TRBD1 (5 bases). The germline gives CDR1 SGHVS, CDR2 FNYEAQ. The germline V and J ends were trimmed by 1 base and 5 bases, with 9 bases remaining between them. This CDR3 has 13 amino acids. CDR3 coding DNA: TGTGCCAGCAGCTTAGTAGGCAGGGACGAGCAGTACTTC. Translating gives CASSLVGRDEQYF.

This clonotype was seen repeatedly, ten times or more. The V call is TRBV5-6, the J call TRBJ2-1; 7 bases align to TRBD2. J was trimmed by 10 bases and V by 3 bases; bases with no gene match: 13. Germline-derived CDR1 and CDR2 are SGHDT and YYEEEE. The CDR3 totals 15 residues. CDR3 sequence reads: CASSSPSGDWLEQFF. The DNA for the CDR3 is TGTGCCAGCAGCTCGCCAAGCGGGGACTGGCTGGAGCAGTTCTTC.